These T cell receptor beta chains were read from a single sample in a study of blood T cells in healthy people across ages. Via MiXCR, TCRdb re-called the 5' RACE reads, giving one row per CDR3 protein. This table holds about 1.4 million distinct CDR3 sequences, approximately 60% found once. Sequences were obtained from blood. Receptors originate from a man aged 18 to 29 in good health. Both conserved end residues are part of each CDR3. D genes are given only for firm matches. Clone size, where shown, is once, few, many, or a class for clones that have expanded.

TRBJ2-3 | . | TRBV15 | . | TGTGCCACCAGCAGAGATCAAGGACCCACAGATACGCAGTATTTT | CATSRDQGPTDTQYF
TRBJ2-1 | TRBD2 | TRBV4-1 | . | TGCGCCAGCAGCCAAAGTGGACTAGCGGGCCTTGAGCAGTTCTTC | CASSQSGLAGLEQFF
TRBJ2-7 | . | TRBV5-6 | . | TGTGCCAGCACACACTCAGGGGCCCGATACGAGCAGTACTTC | CASTHSGARYEQYF
TRBJ2-1 | . | TRBV20-1 | . | TGCAGTGGGTTGAGGGATGGGGCTTACAATGAGCAGTTCTTC | CSGLRDGAYNEQFF
TRBJ2-1 | TRBD2 | TRBV27 | . | TGTGCCAGCAGTTTAGCTAGCGGGACGGCGCACAATGAGCAGTTCTTC | CASSLASGTAHNEQFF
TRBJ2-4 | TRBD2 | TRBV5-6 | . | TGTGCCAGCAGCTCCATAGCGGGGGAGCAGTACTTC | CASSSIAGEQYF
TRBJ2-1 | . | TRBV20-1 | . | TGCAGTGCTAGGTTCATAAATGAGCAGTTCTTC | CSARFINEQFF
TRBJ1-5 | . | TRBV25-1 | . | TGTGCCAGCAGTGAATCGGTCGGCAGCAATCAGCCCCAGCATTTT | CASSESVGSNQPQHF
TRBJ1-1 | TRBD1 | TRBV11-2 | . | TGTGCCAGCAGCTTAGTCCAGGGGGCTGAAGCTTTCTTT | CASSLVQGAEAFF
TRBJ2-3 | TRBD2 | TRBV12-3/TRBV12-4 | . | TGTGCCAGCAGCACCTACGGACTAGCGGGGGCTGTGGATACGCAGTATTTT | CASSTYGLAGAVDTQYF
TRBJ2-4 | . | TRBV7-2 | few | TGTGCCAGCAGCTTAGCTGCTGGGGCGCAAAACATTCAGTACTTC | CASSLAAGAQNIQYF
TRBJ2-1 | TRBD2 | TRBV25-1 | . | TGTGCCAGCAGTGAATATGGACTAGCGGGGGGGGCCGACAATGAGCAGTTCTTC | CASSEYGLAGGADNEQFF
TRBJ2-7 | . | TRBV2 | . | TGTGCCAGCAAACTTAACGAGCAGTACTTC | CASKLNEQYF
TRBJ2-4 | TRBD2 | TRBV2 | . | TGTGCCAGCAGTAAAACGGGGACTAGCGGGGGAAAACACATTCAGTACTTC | CASSKTGTSGGKHIQYF
TRBJ1-1 | . | TRBV29-1 | once | TGCAGCGTTGAGGGGCAAGTCGGGTGGGTTTTCTTT | CSVEGQVGWVFF
TRBJ2-3 | . | TRBV2 | few | TGTGCCAGCATTGAGGGCTTGTCAGATACGCAGTATTTT | CASIEGLSDTQYF
TRBJ1-1 | . | TRBV6-6 | . | TGTGCCAGCAGACTCGAATTGAAAGCTTTCTTT | CASRLELKAFF
TRBJ2-5 | TRBD1 | TRBV2 | . | TGTGCCAGCAGTGGGGACAGTCCTGGGACCCAGTACTTC | CASSGDSPGTQYF
TRBJ2-3 | TRBD2 | TRBV2 | . | TGTGCCAGCACCGAGCGGGACACAGATACGCAGTATTTT | CASTERDTDTQYF
TRBJ1-1 | . | TRBV5-1 | once | TGCGCCAGCAGCCTGGGGAGTGTCGGAGACGGTGAAGCTTTCTTT | CASSLGSVGDGEAFF
TRBJ2-1 | . | TRBV11-2 | . | TGTGCCAGCAGCCTTATCCTTATGAACAGGGAATCGAGAAACAATGAGCAGTTCTTC | CASSLILMNRESRNNEQFF
TRBJ1-4 | TRBD1 | TRBV12-3/TRBV12-4 | . | TGTGCCAGCAGCTACAGGGGCCCGAATGAAAAACTGTTTTTT | CASSYRGPNEKLFF
TRBJ2-5 | . | TRBV6-5 | many | TGTGCCAGCAGTTACTCGAATAGGGGGACCCAGTACTTC | CASSYSNRGTQYF
TRBJ1-2 | . | TRBV21-1 | few | TGTGCCAGCGGGGGTTTGGAAAAGCAGGGTTTGAACTATGGCTACACCTTC | CASGGLEKQGLNYGYTF
TRBJ2-3 | . | TRBV7-2 | . | TGTGCCAGCAGCTTAGTGATGAATGCTGGGTCTAGCACAGATACGCAGTATTTT | CASSLVMNAGSSTDTQYF
TRBJ2-1 | TRBD2 | TRBV7-2 | . | TGTGCCAGCAGCTTAGGTAGCGGGGGGGGAGCCCGTGAGCAGTTCTTC | CASSLGSGGGAREQFF
TRBJ2-1 | . | TRBV11-2 | few | TGTGCCAGCAGCCGTGGACGTGAGCAGTTCTTC | CASSRGREQFF
TRBJ2-3 | . | TRBV20-1 | . | TGCAGTGCTAGATCCGGGCTCACAGATACGCAGTATTTT | CSARSGLTDTQYF